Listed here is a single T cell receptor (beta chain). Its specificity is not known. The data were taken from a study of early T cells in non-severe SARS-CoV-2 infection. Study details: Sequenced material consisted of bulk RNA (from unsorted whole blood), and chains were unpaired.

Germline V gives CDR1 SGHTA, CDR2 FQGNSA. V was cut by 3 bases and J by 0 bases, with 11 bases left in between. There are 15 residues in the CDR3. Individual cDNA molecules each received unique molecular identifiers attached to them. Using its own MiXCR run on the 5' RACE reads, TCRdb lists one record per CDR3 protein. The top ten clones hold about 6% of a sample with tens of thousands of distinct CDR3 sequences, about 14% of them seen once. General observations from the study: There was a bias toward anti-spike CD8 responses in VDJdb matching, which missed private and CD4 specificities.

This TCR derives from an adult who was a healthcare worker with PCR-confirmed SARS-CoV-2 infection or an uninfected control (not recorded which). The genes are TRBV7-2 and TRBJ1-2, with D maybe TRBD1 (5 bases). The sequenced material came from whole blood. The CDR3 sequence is CASSFTRESNYGYTF. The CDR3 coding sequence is TGTGCCAGCAGCTTCACCAGGGAGTCTAACTATGGCTACACCTTC. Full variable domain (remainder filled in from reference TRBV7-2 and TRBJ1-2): GAGVSQSPSNKVTEKGKDVELRCDPISGHTALYWYRQSLGQGLEFLIYFQGNSAPDKSGLPSDRFSAERTGGSVSTLTIQRTQQEDSAVYLCASSFTRESNYGYTFGSGTRLTVV.